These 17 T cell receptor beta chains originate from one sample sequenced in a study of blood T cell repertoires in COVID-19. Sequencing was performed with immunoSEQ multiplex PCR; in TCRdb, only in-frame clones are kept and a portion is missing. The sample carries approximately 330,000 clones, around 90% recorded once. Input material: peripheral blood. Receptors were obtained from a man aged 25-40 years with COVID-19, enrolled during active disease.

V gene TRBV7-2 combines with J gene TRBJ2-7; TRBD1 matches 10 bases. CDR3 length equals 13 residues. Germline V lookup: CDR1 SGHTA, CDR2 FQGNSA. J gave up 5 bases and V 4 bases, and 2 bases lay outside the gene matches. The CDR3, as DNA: TGTGCCAGCAGCTGGGACAGGGGTAACGAGCAGTACTTC. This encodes CASSWDRGNEQYF.

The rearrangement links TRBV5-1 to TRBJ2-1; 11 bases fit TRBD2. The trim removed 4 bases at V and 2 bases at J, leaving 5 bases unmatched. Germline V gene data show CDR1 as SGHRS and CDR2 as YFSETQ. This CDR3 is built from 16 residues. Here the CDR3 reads CASSETSGGTYNEQFF. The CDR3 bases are TGCGCCAGCAGCGAAACTAGCGGGGGTACCTACAATGAGCAGTTCTTC.

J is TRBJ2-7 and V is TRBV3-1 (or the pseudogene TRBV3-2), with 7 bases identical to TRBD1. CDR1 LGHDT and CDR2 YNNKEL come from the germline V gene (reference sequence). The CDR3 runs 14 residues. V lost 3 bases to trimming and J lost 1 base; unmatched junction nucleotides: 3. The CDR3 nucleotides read TGTGCCAGCAGCCAGGGACAGAATTCCTACGAGCAGTACTTC. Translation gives CASSQGQNSYEQYF.

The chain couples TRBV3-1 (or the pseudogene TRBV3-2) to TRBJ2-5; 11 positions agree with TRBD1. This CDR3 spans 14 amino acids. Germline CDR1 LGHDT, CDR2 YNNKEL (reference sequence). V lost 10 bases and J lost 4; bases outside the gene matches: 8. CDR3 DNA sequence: TGTGCCACCCAGGACAGGGGGCGTACAGAGACCCAGTACTTC. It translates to CATQDRGRTETQYF.

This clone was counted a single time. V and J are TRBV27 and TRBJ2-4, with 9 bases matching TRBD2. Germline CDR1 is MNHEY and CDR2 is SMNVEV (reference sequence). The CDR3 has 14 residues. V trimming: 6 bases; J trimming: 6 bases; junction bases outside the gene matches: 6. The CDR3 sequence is CASSGGGAGNIQYF. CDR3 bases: TGTGCCAGCAGCGGCGGGGGGGCGGGAAACATTCAGTACTTC.

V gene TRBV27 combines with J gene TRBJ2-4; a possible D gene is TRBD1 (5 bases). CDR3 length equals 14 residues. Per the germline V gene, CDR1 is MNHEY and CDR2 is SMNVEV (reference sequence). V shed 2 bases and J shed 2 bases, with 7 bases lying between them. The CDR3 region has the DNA TGTGCCAGCAGTTTAGTGGGGCCCAAAAACATTCAGTACTTC. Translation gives CASSLVGPKNIQYF.

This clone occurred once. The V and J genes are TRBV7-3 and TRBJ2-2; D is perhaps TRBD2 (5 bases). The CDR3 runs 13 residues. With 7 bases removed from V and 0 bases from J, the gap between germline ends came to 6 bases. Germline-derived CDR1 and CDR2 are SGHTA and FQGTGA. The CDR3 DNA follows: TGTGCCAGCACGGGGTCGAACACCGGGGAGCTGTTTTTT. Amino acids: CASTGSNTGELFF.

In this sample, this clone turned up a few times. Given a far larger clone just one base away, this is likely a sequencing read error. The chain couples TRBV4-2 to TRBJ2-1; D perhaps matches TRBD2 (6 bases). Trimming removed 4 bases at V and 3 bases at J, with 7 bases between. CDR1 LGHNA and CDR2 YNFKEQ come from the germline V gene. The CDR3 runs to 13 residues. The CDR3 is CASSLTSYNEQFF. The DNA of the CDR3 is TGTGCCAGCAGCCTGACTAGCTACAATGAGCAGTTCTTC.

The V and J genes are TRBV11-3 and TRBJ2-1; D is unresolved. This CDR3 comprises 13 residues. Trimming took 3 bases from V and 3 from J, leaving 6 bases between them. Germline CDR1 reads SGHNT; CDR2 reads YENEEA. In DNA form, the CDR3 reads TGTGCCAGCAGCTTGGCGGACTACAATGAGCAGTTCTTC. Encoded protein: CASSLADYNEQFF.

The DNA for the CDR3 is TGTGCCAGCAGCCCAAGACTAGCGGGGGCTTACAATGAGCAGTTCTTC. Translated, it gives CASSPRLAGAYNEQFF. The genes are TRBV3-1 (or the pseudogene TRBV3-2) and TRBJ2-1, with 12 positions matching TRBD2. CDR1 is LGHDT, CDR2 YNNKEL, per germline (reference sequence). The CDR3 sequence is 16 residues long. Trimming removed 4 bases from V and 4 bases from J; junction bases left unmatched: 5.

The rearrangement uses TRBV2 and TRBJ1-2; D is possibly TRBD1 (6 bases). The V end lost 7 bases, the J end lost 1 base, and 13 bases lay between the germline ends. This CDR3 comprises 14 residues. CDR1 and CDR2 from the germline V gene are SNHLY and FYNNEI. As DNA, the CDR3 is TGTGCCAGCAAGGAGGAACAGGGTAACTATGGCTACACCTTC. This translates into CASKEEQGNYGYTF.

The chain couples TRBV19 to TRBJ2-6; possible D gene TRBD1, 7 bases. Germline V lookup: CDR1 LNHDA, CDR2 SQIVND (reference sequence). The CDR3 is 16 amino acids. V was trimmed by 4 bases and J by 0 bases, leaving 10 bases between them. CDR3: CASSSRGASGANVLTF. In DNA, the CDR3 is TGTGCCAGTAGTAGCAGGGGGGCCTCTGGGGCCAACGTCCTGACTTTC.

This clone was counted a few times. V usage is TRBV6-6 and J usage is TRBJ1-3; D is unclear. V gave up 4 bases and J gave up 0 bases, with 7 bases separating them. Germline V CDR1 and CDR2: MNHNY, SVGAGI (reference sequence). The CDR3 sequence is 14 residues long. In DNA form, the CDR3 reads TGTGCCAGCAGTTCGGGATACTCTGGAAACACCATATATTTT. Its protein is CASSSGYSGNTIYF.

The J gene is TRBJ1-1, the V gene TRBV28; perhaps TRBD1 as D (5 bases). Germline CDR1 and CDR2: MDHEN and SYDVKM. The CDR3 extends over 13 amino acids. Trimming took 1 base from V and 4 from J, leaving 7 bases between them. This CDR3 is CASSLLGGTEAFF. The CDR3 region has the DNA TGTGCCAGCAGTTTATTGGGGGGCACTGAAGCTTTCTTT.

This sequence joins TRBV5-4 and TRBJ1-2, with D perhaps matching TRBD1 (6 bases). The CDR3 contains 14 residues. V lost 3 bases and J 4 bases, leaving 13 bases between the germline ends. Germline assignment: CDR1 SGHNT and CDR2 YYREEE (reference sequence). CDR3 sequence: CASSSAAGAYGYTF. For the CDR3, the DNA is TGTGCCAGCAGCTCAGCAGCAGGGGCCTATGGCTACACCTTC.

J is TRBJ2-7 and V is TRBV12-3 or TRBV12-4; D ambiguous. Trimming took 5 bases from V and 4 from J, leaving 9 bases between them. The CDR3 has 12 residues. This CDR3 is CASSRNGYEQYF. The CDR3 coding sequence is TGTGCCAGCAGTAGGAACGGGTACGAGCAGTACTTC.

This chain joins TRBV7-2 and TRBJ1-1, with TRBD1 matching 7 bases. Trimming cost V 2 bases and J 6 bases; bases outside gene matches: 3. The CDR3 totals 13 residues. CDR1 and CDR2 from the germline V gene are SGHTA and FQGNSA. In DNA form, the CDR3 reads TGTGCCAGCAGCTTAAGTGACAGGGCTGAAGCTTTCTTT. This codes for CASSLSDRAEAFF.